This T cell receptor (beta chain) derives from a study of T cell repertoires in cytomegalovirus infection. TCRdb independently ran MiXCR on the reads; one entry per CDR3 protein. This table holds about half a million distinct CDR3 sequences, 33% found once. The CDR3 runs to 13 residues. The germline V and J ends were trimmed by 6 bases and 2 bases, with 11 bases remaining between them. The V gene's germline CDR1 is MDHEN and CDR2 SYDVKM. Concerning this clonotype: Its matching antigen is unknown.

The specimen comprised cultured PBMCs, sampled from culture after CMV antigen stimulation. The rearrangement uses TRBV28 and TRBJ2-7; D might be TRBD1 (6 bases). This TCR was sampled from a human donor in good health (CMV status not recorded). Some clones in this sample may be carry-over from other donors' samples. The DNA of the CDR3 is TGTGCCAGCAGGGACAGCCTGACCTACGAGCAGTACTTC. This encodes CASRDSLTYEQYF.